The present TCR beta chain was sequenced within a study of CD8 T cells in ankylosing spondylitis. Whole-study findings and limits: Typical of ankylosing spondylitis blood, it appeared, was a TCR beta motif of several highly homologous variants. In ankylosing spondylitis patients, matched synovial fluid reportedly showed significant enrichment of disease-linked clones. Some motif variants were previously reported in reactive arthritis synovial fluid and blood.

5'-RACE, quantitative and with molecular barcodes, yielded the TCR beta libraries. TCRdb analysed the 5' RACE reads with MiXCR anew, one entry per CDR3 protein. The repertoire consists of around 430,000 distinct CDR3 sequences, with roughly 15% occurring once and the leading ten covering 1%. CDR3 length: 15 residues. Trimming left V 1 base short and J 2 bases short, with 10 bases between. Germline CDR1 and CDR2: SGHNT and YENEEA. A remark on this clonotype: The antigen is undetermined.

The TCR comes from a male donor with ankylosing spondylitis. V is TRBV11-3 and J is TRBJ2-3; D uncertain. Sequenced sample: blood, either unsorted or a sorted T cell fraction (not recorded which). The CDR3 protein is CASSLAALNTDTQYF. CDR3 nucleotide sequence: TGTGCCAGCAGCTTAGCGGCCCTCAACACAGATACGCAGTATTTT.